This TCR beta chain is from a study of cytomegalovirus exposure and HLA in healthy donors. Overall study findings and caveats: Diagnosis of cytomegalovirus status made by the classifier reportedly showed high specificity and sensitivity. In a later analysis, the majority of CMV-associated beta chains seemingly showed HLA restriction. Among the CMV-associated chains, three were confirmed in vitro as specific for CMV antigens. Upon later analysis, HLA-associated TCR beta chains proved more clonally expanded than other, equally common chains.

This PCR relied on a set of 60 Vbeta primers and 13 Jbeta primers. TCRdb keeps only in-frame clones here, not all; method: immunoSEQ multiplex PCR. The data contain some 150,000 clones, around four fifths of them singletons. This CDR3 has 11 residues. CDR1 and CDR2 from the germline V gene are MDHEN and SYDVKM. This clone is a singleton in its sample. Its antigen is currently unknown. This TCR was recovered from a young woman in good health and CMV-seronegative. What was sequenced was PBMCs. V is TRBV28 and J is TRBJ2-5; no reliable D call. The J call is doubtful: the DNA matches TRBJ2-7 better. CDR3 sequence: CASKEAYEQYF. CDR3 sequence (DNA): TGTGCCAGCAAAGAGGCCTACGAGCAGTACTTC.